Below are 22 T cell receptor beta chains sequenced from a single sample in a study of Ad26.COV2.S vaccination and SARS-CoV-2 variants. Produced via immunoSEQ multiplex PCR; TCRdb's table is partial and in-frame only. The table records hundreds of thousands of clones, roughly 90% of them present only once. The treatment here: roughly 18 received Ad26.COV2.S at low or high dose, single or two shots; a few received placebo; per-sample allocation not given. The investigators took samples on day 63 after the first vaccine or placebo injection. The sample was peripheral blood, taken in a trial of Ad26.COV2.S vaccine versus placebo. These receptors were obtained from a person between 18 and 59 years old who received the Ad26.COV2.S COVID-19 vaccine or a placebo.

This rearrangement joins TRBV5-1 to TRBJ2-5; D gene unclear. This CDR3 is 12 amino acids long. CDR1 and CDR2 (germline): SGHRS, YFSETQ. Trimming left V 1 base short and J 5 bases short, with 6 bases between. The CDR3 here is CASSLWKETQYF. CDR3 DNA sequence: TGCGCCAGCAGCTTGTGGAAGGAGACCCAGTACTTC.

The chain carries TRBV11-2 and TRBJ1-2; 9 nucleotides agree with TRBD1. Unmatched junction bases numbered 11, after V lost 10 bases and J lost 8 bases. Germline V lookup: CDR1 SGHAT, CDR2 FQNNGV. The CDR3 spans 13 residues. The CDR3 sequence is CATRGGTGYGYTF. The CDR3 region has the DNA TGTGCCACCCGAGGGGGGACAGGGTACGGCTACACCTTC.

V is TRBV18 and J is TRBJ2-5, with D tentatively TRBD1 or TRBD2 (5 bases each). V lost 3 bases, J lost 3 bases, and 11 bases lay in between. CDR3 size: 14 residues. Germline CDR1 is KGHSH and CDR2 is LQKENI. The CDR3 DNA is TGTGCCAGCTCACCGGGACGAATTGAAGAGACCCAGTACTTC. This codes for CASSPGRIEETQYF.

The sample holds a few counts of this clone. The rearrangement links TRBV18 to TRBJ2-5; D uncertain. The V gene's germline CDR1 is KGHSH and CDR2 LQKENI. The CDR3 totals 13 residues. Trimming removed 5 bases from V and 1 base from J, with 8 bases in between. Here the CDR3 reads CASSERRQETQYF. The CDR3 DNA follows: TGTGCCAGCTCAGAGCGCCGCCAAGAGACCCAGTACTTC.

The J gene is TRBJ1-2, the V gene TRBV5-5; D is perhaps TRBD1 (5 bases). The CDR3 length is 15 residues. Trimming took 3 bases from V and 3 from J, leaving 15 bases between them. Germline V CDR1 and CDR2: SGHKS, YYEKEE (reference sequence). The CDR3 DNA is TGTGCCAGCAGCTCCGGGGGGGTCTATGACTATGGCTACACCTTC. It encodes CASSSGGVYDYGYTF.

This chain links TRBV9 with TRBJ2-2; 7 bases map to TRBD2. The CDR3 runs 16 residues. The V gene's germline CDR1 is SGDLS and CDR2 YYNGEE. The trim removed 3 bases at V and 6 bases at J, leaving 11 bases unmatched. CDR3: CASSAKAGSGPGELFF. The DNA for the CDR3 is TGTGCCAGCAGCGCGAAAGCGGGATCGGGACCCGGGGAGCTGTTTTTT.

This clone was found a few times. The CDR3 here is CASSLAVDNQPQHF. The DNA of the CDR3 is TGTGCCAGCAGCTTAGCGGTAGACAATCAGCCCCAGCATTTT. The chain uses TRBV7-9 and TRBJ1-5; no firm D call. The CDR3 spans 14 residues. Germline V CDR1 and CDR2: SEHNR, FQNEAQ (reference sequence). Trimming stripped 0 bases from V and 3 bases from J, with 6 bases between.

The chain employs TRBV2 and TRBJ1-5; 7 bases match TRBD1. The CDR3 consists of 16 residues. CDR1 is SNHLY and CDR2 is FYNNEI in the germline V gene. Trimming took 5 bases from V and 0 from J; bases not matched to a gene: 7. CDR3 region: CASSNRDSDSNQPQHF. CDR3 sequence (DNA): TGTGCCAGCAGTAACCGGGACAGCGATAGCAATCAGCCCCAGCATTTT.

The gene calls are TRBV10-3 and TRBJ2-7; D is unclear. Trimming took off 2 bases at V and 6 bases at J, with 8 bases between the two ends. In germline, CDR1 is ENHRY, CDR2 SYGVKD. The CDR3 is 12 residues long. CDR3 loop: CAISESRVEQYF. The CDR3 region has the DNA TGTGCCATCAGTGAGAGCCGGGTCGAGCAGTACTTC.

This chain links TRBV27 with TRBJ2-2, with 11 bases identical to TRBD1. The CDR3 contains 15 residues. Trimming took 6 bases from V and 7 from J; bases not matched to a gene: 7. Germline V gene sequence: CDR1 MNHEY, CDR2 SMNVEV (reference sequence). This chain's CDR3 is CASRRDRGFGGELFF. CDR3 bases: TGTGCCAGCAGAAGGGACAGGGGGTTTGGCGGGGAGCTGTTTTTT.

The V call is TRBV15, the J call TRBJ1-5, with a tentative D call TRBD1 (5 bases). The CDR3 contains 14 residues. V dropped 1 base and J dropped 4 bases, with 8 bases sitting between them. Germline-derived CDR1 and CDR2 are LNHNV and YYDKDF (reference sequence). The CDR3 here is CATSRVDSNQPQHF. The DNA for the CDR3 is TGTGCCACCAGCAGAGTCGACAGTAATCAGCCCCAGCATTTT.

The V gene is TRBV9, the J gene TRBJ2-1; the D gene is possibly TRBD1 (6 bases). V was shortened by 3 bases and J by 0 bases, with 13 bases between the two germline ends. The CDR3 is 16 residues long. The germline gives CDR1 SGDLS, CDR2 YYNGEE. This CDR3 reads CASSASDRLSYNEQFF. DNA of the CDR3: TGTGCCAGCAGCGCTTCGGACAGACTCTCCTACAATGAGCAGTTCTTC.

The J gene is TRBJ1-5, the V gene TRBV5-4; D remains ambiguous. The CDR3 extends over 13 amino acids. The germline CDR1 and CDR2 sequences are SGHNT and YYREEE (reference sequence). Between the trimmed V and J ends, which lost 0 bases and 2 bases, there was a span of 3 bases. CDR3 DNA sequence: TGTGCCAGCAGCTTGGATCGCAATCAGCCCCAGCATTTT. It specifies CASSLDRNQPQHF.

The V and J genes are TRBV30 and TRBJ2-7; TRBD1 agrees at 12 bases. The CDR3 is 13 residues long. The germline V gene encodes CDR1 GTSNPN and CDR2 SVGIG (reference sequence). The trim removed 6 bases at V and 5 bases at J, leaving 5 bases unmatched. The CDR3 DNA sequence: TGTGCCTGTTCCGGGACAGGGGGCCACGAGCAGTACTTC. Translating it yields CACSGTGGHEQYF.

The chain employs TRBV6-2 or TRBV6-3 and TRBJ1-1, with D uncertain. V lost 0 bases to trimming and J lost 5 bases, with 13 bases between them. Germline V lookup: CDR1 MNHEY, CDR2 SVGEGT. CDR3 length: 15 residues. For the CDR3, the DNA is TGTGCCAGCAGTTACTCGAGCCGAGGAGTAACTGAAGCTTTCTTT. It is translated as CASSYSSRGVTEAFF.

There are a few counts of this clone. The chain carries TRBV6-5 and TRBJ1-2; TRBD1 aligns across 7 bases. This CDR3 has 14 residues. Germline CDR1 reads MNHEY; CDR2 reads SVGAGI. V lost 1 base, J lost 4 bases, and 3 bases stayed unmatched. The chain's CDR3 is CASSYLGQTYGYTF. The CDR3 coding sequence is TGTGCCAGCAGTTACTTGGGACAGACCTATGGCTACACCTTC.

The chain is built from TRBV5-8 and TRBJ2-7; D possibly corresponds to TRBD1 (6 bases). Germline lookup yields CDR1 SGHTS and CDR2 YDEGEE. Trimming pared 2 bases from V and 7 bases from J, leaving 16 bases between. The CDR3 totals 14 residues. CDR3 in DNA: TGTGCCAGCAGCTTTGGCCTATTCAGGGGTGAGCAGTACTTC. Protein sequence: CASSFGLFRGEQYF.

The chain employs TRBV6-6 and TRBJ1-5; 10 bases line up with TRBD1. This CDR3 has 15 residues. The ends lost 5 bases at V and 9 bases at J; junction bases unmatched: 10. Germline values: CDR1 MNHNY, CDR2 SVGAGI (reference sequence). The CDR3 bases are TGTGCCAGCAGTCTCGCGGGACAGGGGTCAGGGCCCCAGCATTTT. It codes for CASSLAGQGSGPQHF.

The chain uses TRBV25-1 and TRBJ1-2; 7 bases agree with TRBD1. Trimming at V came to 4 bases and at J to 1 base, leaving 3 bases not matched to a gene. CDR3 length: 14 amino acids. Germline loops: CDR1 MGHDK, CDR2 SYGVNS. CDR3 nucleotide sequence: TGTGCCAGCAGTGGACAGGGAGGTAACTATGGCTACACCTTC. As protein: CASSGQGGNYGYTF.

This clone has just a few counts. V and J are TRBV30 and TRBJ2-3; TRBD2 might be the D (5 bases). Trimming took 1 base from V and 6 from J, leaving 11 bases between them. The CDR3 is 13 residues long. CDR1 GTSNPN and CDR2 SVGIG come from the germline V gene (reference sequence). CDR3 sequence: CAWSEASRDTQYF. The CDR3 coding sequence is TGTGCCTGGAGTGAGGCTAGCCGCGATACGCAGTATTTT.

The rearrangement links TRBV27 to TRBJ1-1; 7 bases match TRBD1. This CDR3 is 17 amino acids long. Germline V lookup: CDR1 MNHEY, CDR2 SMNVEV (reference sequence). Losses at the gene ends were 4 bases for V and 0 bases for J; bases not matched to a gene: 11. The DNA of the CDR3 is TGTGCCAGCAGTTCCTCGACAGGGTTGACAATGAACACTGAAGCTTTCTTT. Amino acids: CASSSSTGLTMNTEAFF.

The chain couples TRBV7-2 to TRBJ2-2; 9 bases map to TRBD1. Trimming cost V 5 bases and J 6 bases; bases outside gene matches: 13. CDR3 size: 17 residues. CDR1 and CDR2 (germline): SGHTA, FQGNSA. Here the CDR3 reads CASSLEFGTGRAGELFF. CDR3 sequence (DNA): TGTGCCAGCAGCCTCGAATTCGGGACAGGGCGGGCCGGGGAGCTGTTTTTT.